The entry below gives a single T cell receptor beta chain sequence along with its context. Its antigen is as yet unknown. The sample originates from a study of cytomegalovirus exposure and HLA in healthy donors. PCR used 60 Vbeta primers and 13 Jbeta primers. Sequenced by immunoSEQ multiplex PCR; TCRdb stores in-frame clones only, minus some. This sample has 100,000 or so clones; approximately 82% occur once, and the top ten carry more than 1%. At sampling all donors were nominally healthy, likely with unrecorded immune exposures. Broader study findings: Most TCR sequences were seen very rarely across donors, but some public TCRs occurred in many. V- and J-gene trimming in TCR beta was tied to a missense DCLRE1C variant by an analysis performed later. As confirmed in vitro, three CMV-associated chains were specific for CMV antigens.

The sample taken for sequencing was PBMCs. The origin of this receptor is a young woman in good health and CMV-seronegative.

The CDR3 is CASSEAYEQYF. The CDR3 DNA is TGTGCCAGCAGCGAGGCCTACGAGCAGTACTTC. The chain recombines TRBV7-2 with TRBJ2-7; D is undetermined. Trimming cost V 5 bases and J 2 bases, with 4 bases left between them. CDR1 is SGHTA and CDR2 is FQGNSA in the germline V gene. The CDR3 is 11 residues long.